This paragraph covers one T cell receptor (beta chain) sequence. The sample originates from a study of blood T cell repertoires in COVID-19. Overall study context: Samples representing acute and convalescent COVID-19 were sourced from the United States, Italy and Spain. The analysed material was cDNA or gDNA that came from T cells, B-cell-depleted T cells, or PBMCs.

The CDR3 totals 18 residues. Germline CDR1 and CDR2: LGHDT and YNNKEL (reference sequence). The trim removed 2 bases at V and 0 bases at J, leaving 10 bases unmatched. Per the study methods: Nucleated cell number was recorded as an estimate derived from reference gene primer amplification. Only in-frame clones appear in the TCRdb table, and some are missing; sequencing was by immunoSEQ multiplex PCR. V and J calls and clone size are copied from that table; D and trimming were computed from the DNA. The sample comprises 70,000 to 75,000 clones, roughly 90% of which are singletons, and over 8% rests with the top ten.

The chain has TRBV3-1 (or the pseudogene TRBV3-2) and TRBJ1-3, with 7 bases lining up with TRBD1. What was sequenced was peripheral blood. This receptor was identified in a human donor in a cohort sampled during active COVID-19. CDR3 coding DNA: TGTGCCAGCAGCCAAACGCCGGGACAGAAATACTCTGGAAACACCATATATTTT. It specifies CASSQTPGQKYSGNTIYF.